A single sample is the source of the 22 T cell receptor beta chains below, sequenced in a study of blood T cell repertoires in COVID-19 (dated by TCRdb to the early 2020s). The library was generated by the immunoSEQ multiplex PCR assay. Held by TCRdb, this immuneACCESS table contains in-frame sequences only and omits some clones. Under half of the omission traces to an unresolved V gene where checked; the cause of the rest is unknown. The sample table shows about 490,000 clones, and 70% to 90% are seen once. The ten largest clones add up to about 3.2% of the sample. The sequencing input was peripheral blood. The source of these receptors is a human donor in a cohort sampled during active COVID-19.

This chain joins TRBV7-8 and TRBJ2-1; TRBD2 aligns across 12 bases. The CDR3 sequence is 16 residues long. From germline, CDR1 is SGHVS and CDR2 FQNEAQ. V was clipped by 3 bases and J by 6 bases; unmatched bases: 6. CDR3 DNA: TGTGCCAGCAGCTTCTCGACTAGCGGGAGCACCAATGAGCAGTTCTTC. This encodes CASSFSTSGSTNEQFF.

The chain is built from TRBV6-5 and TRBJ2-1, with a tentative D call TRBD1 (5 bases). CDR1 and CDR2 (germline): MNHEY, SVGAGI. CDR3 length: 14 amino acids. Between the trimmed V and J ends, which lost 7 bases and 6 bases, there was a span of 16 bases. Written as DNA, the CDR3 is TGTGCCAGCACCCACCGGCAGGGTGGCAATGAGCAGTTCTTC. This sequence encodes CASTHRQGGNEQFF.

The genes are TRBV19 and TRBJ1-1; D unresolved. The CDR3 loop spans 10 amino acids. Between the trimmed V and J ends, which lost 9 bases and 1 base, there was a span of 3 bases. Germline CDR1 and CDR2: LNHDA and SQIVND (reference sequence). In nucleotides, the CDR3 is TGTGCCAGCCGGAACACTGAAGCTTTCTTT. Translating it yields CASRNTEAFF.

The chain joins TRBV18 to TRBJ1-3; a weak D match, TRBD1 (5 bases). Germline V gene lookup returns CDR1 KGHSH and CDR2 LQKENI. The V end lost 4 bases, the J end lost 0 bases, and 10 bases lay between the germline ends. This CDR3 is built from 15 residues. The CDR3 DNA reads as TGTGCCAGCTCACAAGGCAGGGACTCTGGAAACACCATATATTTT. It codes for CASSQGRDSGNTIYF.

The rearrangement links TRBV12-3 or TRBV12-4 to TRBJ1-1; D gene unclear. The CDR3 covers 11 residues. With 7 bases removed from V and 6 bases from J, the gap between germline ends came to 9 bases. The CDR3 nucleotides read TGTGCCAGCACTCCCCTCTCTGAAGCTTTCTTT. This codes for CASTPLSEAFF.

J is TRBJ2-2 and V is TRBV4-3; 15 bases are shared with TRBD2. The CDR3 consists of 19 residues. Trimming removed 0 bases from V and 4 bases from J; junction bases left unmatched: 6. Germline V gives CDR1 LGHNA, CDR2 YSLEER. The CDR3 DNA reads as TGCGCCAGCAGCCAAGATCTGGGACTAGCGGGAGGAATCACCGGGGAGCTGTTTTTT. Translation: CASSQDLGLAGGITGELFF.

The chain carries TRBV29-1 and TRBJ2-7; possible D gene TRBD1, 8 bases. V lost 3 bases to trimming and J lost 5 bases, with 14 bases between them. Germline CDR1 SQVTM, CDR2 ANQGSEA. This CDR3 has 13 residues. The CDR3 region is CSVEETGGDEQYF. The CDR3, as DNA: TGCAGCGTTGAGGAAACAGGGGGGGACGAGCAGTACTTC.

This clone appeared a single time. The CDR3 DNA follows: TGTGCCACCAGCAGGGGAGGGGGAACCACAGATACGCAGTATTTT. Its translation is CATSRGGGTTDTQYF. V and J are TRBV15 and TRBJ2-3; maybe TRBD2 (7 bases). The germline CDR1 and CDR2 sequences are LNHNV and YYDKDF (reference sequence). The CDR3 is made up of 15 amino acids. Trimming shortened V by 3 bases and J by 2 bases, and 12 bases separated the two germline ends.

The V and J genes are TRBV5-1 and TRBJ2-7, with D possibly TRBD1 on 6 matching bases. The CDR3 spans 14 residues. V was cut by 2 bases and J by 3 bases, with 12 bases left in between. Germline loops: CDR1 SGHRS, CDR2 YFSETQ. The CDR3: CASSFGTIFYEQYF. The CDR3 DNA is TGCGCCAGCAGCTTCGGGACAATTTTCTACGAGCAGTACTTC.

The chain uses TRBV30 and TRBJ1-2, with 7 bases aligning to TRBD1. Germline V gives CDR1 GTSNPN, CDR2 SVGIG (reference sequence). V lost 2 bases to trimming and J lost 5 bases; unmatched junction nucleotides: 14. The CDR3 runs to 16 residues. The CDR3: CAWSLPNRDSAYGYTF. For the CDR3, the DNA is TGTGCCTGGAGTTTACCAAACCGGGACAGTGCTTATGGCTACACCTTC.

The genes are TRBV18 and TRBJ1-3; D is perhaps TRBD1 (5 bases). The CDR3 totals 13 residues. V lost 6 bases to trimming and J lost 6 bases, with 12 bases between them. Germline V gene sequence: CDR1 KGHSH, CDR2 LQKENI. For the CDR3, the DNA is TGTGCCAGCTCGCAGGGAATTCAAAACACCATATATTTT. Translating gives CASSQGIQNTIYF.

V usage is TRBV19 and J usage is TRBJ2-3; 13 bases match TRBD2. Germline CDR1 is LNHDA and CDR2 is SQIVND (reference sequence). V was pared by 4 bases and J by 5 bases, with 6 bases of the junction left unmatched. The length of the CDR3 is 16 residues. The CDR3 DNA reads TGTGCCAGTAGTACAACTAGCGGGAGGGGCAGAGATACGCAGTATTTT. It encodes CASSTTSGRGRDTQYF. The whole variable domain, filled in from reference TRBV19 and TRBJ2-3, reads DGGITQSPKYLFRKEGQNVTLSCEQNLNHDAMYWYRQDPGQGLRLIYYSQIVNDFQKGDIAEGYSVSREKKESFPLTVTSAQKNPTAFYLCASSTTSGRGRDTQYFGPGTRLTVL.

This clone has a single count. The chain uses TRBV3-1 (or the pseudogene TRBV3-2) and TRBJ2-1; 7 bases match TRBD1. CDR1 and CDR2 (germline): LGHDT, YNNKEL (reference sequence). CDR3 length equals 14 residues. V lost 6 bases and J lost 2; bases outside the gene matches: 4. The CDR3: CASSDRVTYNEQFF. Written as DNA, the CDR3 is TGTGCCAGCAGTGACAGGGTGACCTACAATGAGCAGTTCTTC.

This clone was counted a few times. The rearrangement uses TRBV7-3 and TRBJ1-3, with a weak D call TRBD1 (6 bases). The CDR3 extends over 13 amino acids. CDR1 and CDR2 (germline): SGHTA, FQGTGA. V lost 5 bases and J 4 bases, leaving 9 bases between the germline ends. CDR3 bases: TGTGCCAGCAGCCTGGGACAAGGAAACACCATATATTTT. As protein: CASSLGQGNTIYF.

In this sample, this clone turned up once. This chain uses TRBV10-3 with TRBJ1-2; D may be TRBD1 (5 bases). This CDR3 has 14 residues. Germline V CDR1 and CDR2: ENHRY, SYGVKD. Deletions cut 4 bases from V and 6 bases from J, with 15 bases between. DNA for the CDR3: TGTGCCATCAGTGTGGGGCAGGGCGGAGATGGCTACACCTTC. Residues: CAISVGQGGDGYTF.

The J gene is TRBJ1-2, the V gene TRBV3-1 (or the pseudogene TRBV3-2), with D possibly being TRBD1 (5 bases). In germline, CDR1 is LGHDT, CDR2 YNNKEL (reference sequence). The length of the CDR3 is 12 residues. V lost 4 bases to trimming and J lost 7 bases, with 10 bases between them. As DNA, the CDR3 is TGTGCCAGCAGCCGGGGGGAGGGTGGCTACACCTTC. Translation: CASSRGEGGYTF.

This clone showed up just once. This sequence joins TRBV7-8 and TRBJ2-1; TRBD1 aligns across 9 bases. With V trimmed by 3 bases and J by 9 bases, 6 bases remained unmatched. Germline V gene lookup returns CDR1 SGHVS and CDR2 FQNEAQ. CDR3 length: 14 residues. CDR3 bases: TGTGCCAGCAGCTTCGACAGGGGGTACGGTGAGCAGTTCTTC. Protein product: CASSFDRGYGEQFF.

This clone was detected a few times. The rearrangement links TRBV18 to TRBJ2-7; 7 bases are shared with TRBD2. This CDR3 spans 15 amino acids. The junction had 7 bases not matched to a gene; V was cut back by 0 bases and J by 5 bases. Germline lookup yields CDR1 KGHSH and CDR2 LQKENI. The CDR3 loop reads CASSPPNQGGNEQYF. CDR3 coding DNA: TGTGCCAGCTCACCACCTAACCAGGGAGGGAACGAGCAGTACTTC.

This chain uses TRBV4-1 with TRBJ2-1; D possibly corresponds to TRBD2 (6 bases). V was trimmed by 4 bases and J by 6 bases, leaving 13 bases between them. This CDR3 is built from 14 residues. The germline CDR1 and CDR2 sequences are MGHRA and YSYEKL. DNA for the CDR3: TGCGCCAGCAGCCGCCGGGACTTGTTCAATGAGCAGTTCTTC. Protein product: CASSRRDLFNEQFF.

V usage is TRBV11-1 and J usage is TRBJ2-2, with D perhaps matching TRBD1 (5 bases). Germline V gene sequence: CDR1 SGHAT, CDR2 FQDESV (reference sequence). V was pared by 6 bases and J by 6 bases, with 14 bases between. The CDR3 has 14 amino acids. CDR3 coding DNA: TGTGCCAGCAGGCTAAGGGGTTTCCCCGGGGAGCTGTTTTTT. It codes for CASRLRGFPGELFF. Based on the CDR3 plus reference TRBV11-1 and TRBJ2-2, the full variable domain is EAEVAQSPRYKITEKSQAVAFWCDPISGHATLYWYRQILGQGPELLVQFQDESVVDDSQLPKDRFSAERLKGVDSTLKIQPAELGDSAMYLCASRLRGFPGELFFGEGSRLTVL.

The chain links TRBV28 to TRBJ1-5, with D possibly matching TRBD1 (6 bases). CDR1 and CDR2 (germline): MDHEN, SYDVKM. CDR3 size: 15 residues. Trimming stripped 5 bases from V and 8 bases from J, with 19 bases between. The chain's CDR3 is CASSLRGPRMEPQHF. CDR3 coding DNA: TGTGCCAGCAGTCTCAGGGGCCCTCGGATGGAGCCCCAGCATTTT. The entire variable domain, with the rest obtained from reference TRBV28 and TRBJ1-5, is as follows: DVKVTQSSRYLVKRTGEKVFLECVQDMDHENMFWYRQDPGLGLRLIYFSYDVKMKEKGDIPEGYSVSREKKERFSLILESASTNQTSMYLCASSLRGPRMEPQHFGDGTRLSIL.

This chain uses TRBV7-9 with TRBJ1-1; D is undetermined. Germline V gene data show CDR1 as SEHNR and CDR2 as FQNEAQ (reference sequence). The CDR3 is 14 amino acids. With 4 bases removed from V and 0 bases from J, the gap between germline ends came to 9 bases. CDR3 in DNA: TGTGCCAGCAGCTCCCCCCCAGTGAACACTGAAGCTTTCTTT. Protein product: CASSSPPVNTEAFF.